This T cell receptor (beta chain) comes out of a study of T cell responses to AZD1222 COVID-19 vaccine. Findings and limits, study-wide: Baseline antibody screening turned up just a handful of seropositive AZD1222 recipients. Spike-specific TCR breadth rose after two AZD1222 doses, and depth rose as well. Close to half of spike-specific TCRs reportedly recognize unmutated variant regions. In a largely white British group with more females than males, clonal diversity was possibly underestimated.

TCRdb's table, derived via immunoSEQ multiplex PCR, lists solely in-frame clones and lacks some. The table shows 85,000 to 130,000 clones, with 80% to 90% occurring only once. Comments on this clone: Its antigen is unidentified.

The sequencing here drew on peripheral blood, taken on day 0 of AZD1222 vaccination. The origin of this receptor is an adult in good health.

The CDR3 DNA is TGTGCCAGCAGCCAAGGACAGGGCTGGGGTCAGCCCCAGCATTTT. As protein: CASSQGQGWGQPQHF. This chain links TRBV5-8 with TRBJ1-5, with 8 positions matching TRBD1. V lost 4 bases and J lost 6; bases outside the gene matches: 9. The CDR3 consists of 15 residues. Per germline, CDR1 SGHTS and CDR2 YDEGEE. The whole variable domain, remainder taken from reference TRBV5-8 and TRBJ1-5, is EAGVTQSPTHLIKTRGQQATLRCSPISGHTSVYWYQQALGLGLQFLLWYDEGEERNRGNFPPRFSGRQFPNYSSELNVNALELEDSALYLCASSQGQGWGQPQHFGDGTRLSIL.